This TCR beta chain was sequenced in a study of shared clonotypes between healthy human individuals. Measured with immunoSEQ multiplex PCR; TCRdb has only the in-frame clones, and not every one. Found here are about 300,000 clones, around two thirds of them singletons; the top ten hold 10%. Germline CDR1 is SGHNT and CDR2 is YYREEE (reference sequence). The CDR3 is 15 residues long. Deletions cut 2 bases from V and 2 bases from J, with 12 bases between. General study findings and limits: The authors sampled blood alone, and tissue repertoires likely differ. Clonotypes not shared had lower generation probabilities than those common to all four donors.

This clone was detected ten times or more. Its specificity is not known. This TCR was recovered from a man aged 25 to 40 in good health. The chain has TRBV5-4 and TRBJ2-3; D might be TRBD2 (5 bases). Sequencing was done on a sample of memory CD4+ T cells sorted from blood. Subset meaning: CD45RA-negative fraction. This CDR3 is CASSLDRGHTDTQYF. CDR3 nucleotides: TGTGCCAGCAGCTTAGACCGAGGGCACACAGATACGCAGTATTTT.